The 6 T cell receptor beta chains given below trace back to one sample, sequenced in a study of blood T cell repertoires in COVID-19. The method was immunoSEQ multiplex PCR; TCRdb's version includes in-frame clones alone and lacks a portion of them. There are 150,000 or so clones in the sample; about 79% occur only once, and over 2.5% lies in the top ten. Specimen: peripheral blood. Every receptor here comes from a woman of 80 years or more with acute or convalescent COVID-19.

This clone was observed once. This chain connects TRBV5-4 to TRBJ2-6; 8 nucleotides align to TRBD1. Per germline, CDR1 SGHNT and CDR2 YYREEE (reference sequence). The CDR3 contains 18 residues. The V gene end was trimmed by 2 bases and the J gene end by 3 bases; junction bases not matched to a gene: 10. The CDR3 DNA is TGTGCCAGCAGCTTCCCAATAGGACAGGGAGGTGGGGCCAACGTCCTGACTTTC. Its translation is CASSFPIGQGGGANVLTF.

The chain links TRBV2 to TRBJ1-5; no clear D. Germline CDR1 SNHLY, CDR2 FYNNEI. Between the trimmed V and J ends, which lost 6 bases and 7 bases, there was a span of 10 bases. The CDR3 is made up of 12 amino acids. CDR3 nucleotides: TGTGCCAGCAGCAAGGAGGAACAGCCCCAGCATTTT. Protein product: CASSKEEQPQHF.

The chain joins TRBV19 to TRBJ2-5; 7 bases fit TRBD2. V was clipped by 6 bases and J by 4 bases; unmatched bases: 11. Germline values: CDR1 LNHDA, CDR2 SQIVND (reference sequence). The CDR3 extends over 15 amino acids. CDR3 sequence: CASSGGDYARETQYF. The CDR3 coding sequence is TGTGCCAGTAGCGGAGGGGACTACGCTCGAGAGACCCAGTACTTC.

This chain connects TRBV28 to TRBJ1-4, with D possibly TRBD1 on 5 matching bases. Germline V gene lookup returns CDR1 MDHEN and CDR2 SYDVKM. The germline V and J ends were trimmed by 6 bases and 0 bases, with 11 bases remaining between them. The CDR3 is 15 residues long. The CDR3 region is CASRAGGSTNEKLFF. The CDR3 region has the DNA TGTGCCAGCAGGGCGGGGGGTTCAACTAATGAAAAACTGTTTTTT.

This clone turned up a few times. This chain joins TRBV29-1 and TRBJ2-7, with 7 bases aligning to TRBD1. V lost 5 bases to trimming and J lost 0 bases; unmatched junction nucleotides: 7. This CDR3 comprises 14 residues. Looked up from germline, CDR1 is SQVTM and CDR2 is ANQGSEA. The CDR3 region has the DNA TGCAGCGTTCTCCGGGACAGAGACTCCTACGAGCAGTACTTC. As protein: CSVLRDRDSYEQYF.

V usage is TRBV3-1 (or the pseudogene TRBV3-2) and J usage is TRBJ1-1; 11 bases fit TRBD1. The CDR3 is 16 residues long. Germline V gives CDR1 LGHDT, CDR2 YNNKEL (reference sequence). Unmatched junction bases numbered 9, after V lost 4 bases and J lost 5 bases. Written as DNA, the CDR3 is TGTGCCAGCAGCCGGGGATCCGGGACAGGGGGGACTGAAGCTTTCTTT. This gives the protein CASSRGSGTGGTEAFF.